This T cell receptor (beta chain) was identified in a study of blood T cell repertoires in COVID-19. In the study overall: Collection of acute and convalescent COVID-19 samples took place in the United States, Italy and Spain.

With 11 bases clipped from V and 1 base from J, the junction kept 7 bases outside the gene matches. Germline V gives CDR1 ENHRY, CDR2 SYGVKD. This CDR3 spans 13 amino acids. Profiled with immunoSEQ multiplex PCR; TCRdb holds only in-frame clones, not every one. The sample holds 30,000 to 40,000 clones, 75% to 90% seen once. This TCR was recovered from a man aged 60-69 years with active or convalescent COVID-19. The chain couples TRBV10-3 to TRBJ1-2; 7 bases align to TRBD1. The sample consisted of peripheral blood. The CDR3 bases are TGTGCCGTAACAGGGGATCTTAACTATGGCTACACCTTC. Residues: CAVTGDLNYGYTF.